The 3 T cell receptor beta chains presented below share a single source sample, sequenced in a study of T cells in Graves' hyperthyroidism and ophthalmopathy. Using RNA transcripts as the source, TCR beta CDR3 regions were amplified. TCR CDR3 regions were first amplified by RT-PCR with HTBI primers. Via MiXCR, TCRdb re-called the multiplex PCR reads, giving one row per CDR3 protein. The sample records 250,000 to 400,000 distinct CDR3 sequences, around 13% being singletons. Sample: blood. These receptors all come from a woman aged 40 to 50 with Graves' ophthalmopathy.

The V and J genes are TRBV19 and TRBJ1-4; no clear D. This CDR3 spans 14 amino acids. Germline assignment: CDR1 LNHDA and CDR2 SQIVND (reference sequence). Deletions cut 8 bases from V and 6 bases from J, with 16 bases between. CDR3 residues: CASQPLWADEKLFF. The CDR3 bases are TGTGCCAGTCAGCCTTTATGGGCGGATGAAAAACTGTTTTTT.

This clonotype was detected ten times or more. The chain is built from TRBV2 and TRBJ2-3, with 8 nucleotides matching TRBD2. The CDR3 sequence is 15 residues long. The germline V gene has CDR1 SNHLY and CDR2 FYNNEI. The V and J ends lost 5 bases and 0 bases, in that order; junction bases with no gene match: 4. The CDR3 here is CASSPLAGSTDTQYF. The CDR3 DNA reads as TGTGCCAGCAGTCCCTTAGCGGGAAGCACAGATACGCAGTATTTT.

This clonotype has at least ten counts. This chain joins TRBV12-3 or TRBV12-4 and TRBJ1-4, with D unclear. The CDR3 is made up of 14 amino acids. V lost 2 bases, J lost 6 bases, and 10 bases lay in between. The CDR3 DNA sequence: TGTGCCAGCAGTTTAACGGTCCTCTATGAAAAACTGTTTTTT. Amino acids: CASSLTVLYEKLFF.